The clone carrying this T cell receptor (beta chain) was picked up many times. Time point described: persistent/refractory GD, antithyroid drugs over 5 years with positive TRAb. After RNA was extracted from PBMCs, the TCR library was made from it. An endocrinology department in Xi'an, China, recruited the patients. CDR1 is LGHDT, CDR2 YNNKEL, per germline (reference sequence). The CDR3 runs 14 residues. Trimming removed 1 base at V and 2 bases at J, with 8 bases between. These data come from a study of regulatory T cells in long-lasting Graves disease. To make TCR beta libraries, researchers used iRepertoire HTBI primers and Arm-PCR of CDR3 regions. TCRdb recomputed calls from the multiplex PCR reads with MiXCR, one row per CDR3 protein. The repertoire has fewer than 400,000 distinct CDR3 sequences, about 20% of them found once; the top ten carry around 21%.

J is TRBJ2-5 and V is TRBV3-1; D gene unclear. Sequencing used peripheral blood mononuclear cells (PBMCs), obtained when the disease was refractory, from a patient treated with antithyroid drugs. The sequence came from a female donor with Graves disease. The CDR3 region has the DNA TGTGCCAGCAGCCAAGGACGGAGACAAGAGACCCAGTACTTC. It codes for CASSQGRRQETQYF.